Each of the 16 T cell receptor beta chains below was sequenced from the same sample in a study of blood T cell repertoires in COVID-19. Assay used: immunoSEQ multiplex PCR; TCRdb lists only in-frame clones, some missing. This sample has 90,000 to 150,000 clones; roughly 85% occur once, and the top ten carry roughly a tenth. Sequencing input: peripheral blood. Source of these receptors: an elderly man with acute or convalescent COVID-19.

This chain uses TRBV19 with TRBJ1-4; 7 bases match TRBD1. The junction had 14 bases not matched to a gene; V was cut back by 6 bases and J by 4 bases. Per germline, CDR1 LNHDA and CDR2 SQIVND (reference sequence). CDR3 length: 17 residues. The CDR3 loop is CASSLRPTTGLNEKLFF. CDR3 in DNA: TGTGCCAGTAGCCTCAGACCAACGACAGGGCTTAATGAAAAACTGTTTTTT.

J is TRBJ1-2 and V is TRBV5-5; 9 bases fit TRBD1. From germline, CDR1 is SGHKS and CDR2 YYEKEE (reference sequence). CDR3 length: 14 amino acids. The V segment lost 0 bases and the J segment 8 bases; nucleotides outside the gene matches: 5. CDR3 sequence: CASSLGDRVRGYTF. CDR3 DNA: TGTGCCAGCAGCTTGGGGGACAGGGTAAGAGGCTACACCTTC.

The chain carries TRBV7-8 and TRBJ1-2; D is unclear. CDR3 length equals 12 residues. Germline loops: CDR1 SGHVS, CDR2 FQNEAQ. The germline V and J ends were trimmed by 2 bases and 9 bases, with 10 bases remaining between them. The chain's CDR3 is CASSLPGLRYTF. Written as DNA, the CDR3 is TGTGCCAGCAGCTTACCGGGGTTGCGCTACACCTTC.

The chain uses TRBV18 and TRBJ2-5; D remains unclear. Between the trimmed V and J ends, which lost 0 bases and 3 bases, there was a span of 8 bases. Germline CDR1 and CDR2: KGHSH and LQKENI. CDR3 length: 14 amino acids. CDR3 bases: TGTGCCAGCTCACCACCAGCTCTAAAAGAGACCCAGTACTTC. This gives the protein CASSPPALKETQYF.

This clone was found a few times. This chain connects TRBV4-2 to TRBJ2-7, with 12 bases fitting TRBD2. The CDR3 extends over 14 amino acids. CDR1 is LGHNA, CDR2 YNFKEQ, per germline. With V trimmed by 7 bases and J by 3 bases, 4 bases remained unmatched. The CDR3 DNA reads TGTGCCAGCAATCTAGCGGGAGGGAACTACGAGCAGTACTTC. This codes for CASNLAGGNYEQYF.

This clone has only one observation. The CDR3 reads CASTPCPQADSGNTIYF. CDR3 DNA sequence: TGTGCCAGCACCCCATGTCCTCAGGCCGACTCTGGAAACACCATATATTTT. The chain carries TRBV6-4 and TRBJ1-3; D is undetermined. The CDR3 runs to 17 residues. Trimming cost V 7 bases and J 0 bases, with 19 bases left between them. Per the germline V gene, CDR1 is MRHNA and CDR2 is SNTAGT.

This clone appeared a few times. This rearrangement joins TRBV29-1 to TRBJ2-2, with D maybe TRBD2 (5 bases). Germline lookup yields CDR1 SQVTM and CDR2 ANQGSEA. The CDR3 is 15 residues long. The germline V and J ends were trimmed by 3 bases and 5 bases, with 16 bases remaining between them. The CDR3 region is CSVDGGGTGTGELFF. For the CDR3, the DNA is TGCAGCGTTGACGGTGGAGGAACGGGGACCGGGGAGCTGTTTTTT.

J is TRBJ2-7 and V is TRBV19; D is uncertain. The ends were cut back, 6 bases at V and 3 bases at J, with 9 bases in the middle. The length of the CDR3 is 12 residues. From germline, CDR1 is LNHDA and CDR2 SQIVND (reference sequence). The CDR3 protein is CASSQRNYEQYF. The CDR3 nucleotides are TGTGCCAGTAGCCAGAGGAACTACGAGCAGTACTTC.

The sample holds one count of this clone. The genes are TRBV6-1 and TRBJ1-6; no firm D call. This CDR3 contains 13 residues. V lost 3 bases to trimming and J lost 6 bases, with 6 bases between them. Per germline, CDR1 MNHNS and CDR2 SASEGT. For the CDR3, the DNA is TGTGCCAGCAGTGAGTACAGTAATTCACCCCTCCACTTT. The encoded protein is CASSEYSNSPLHF.

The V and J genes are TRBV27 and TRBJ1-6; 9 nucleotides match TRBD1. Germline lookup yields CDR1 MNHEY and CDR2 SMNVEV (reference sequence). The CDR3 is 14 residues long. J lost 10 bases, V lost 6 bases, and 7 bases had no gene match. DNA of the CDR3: TGTGCCAGCAGCGGGACAGGGAGGGAATCACCCCTCCACTTT. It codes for CASSGTGRESPLHF.

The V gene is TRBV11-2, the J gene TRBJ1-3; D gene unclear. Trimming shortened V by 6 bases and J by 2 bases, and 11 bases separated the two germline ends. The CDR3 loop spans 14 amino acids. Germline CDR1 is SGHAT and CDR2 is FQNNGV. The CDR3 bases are TGTGCCAGCAGAGAGCCTGAGACTGGAAACACCATATATTTT. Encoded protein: CASREPETGNTIYF.

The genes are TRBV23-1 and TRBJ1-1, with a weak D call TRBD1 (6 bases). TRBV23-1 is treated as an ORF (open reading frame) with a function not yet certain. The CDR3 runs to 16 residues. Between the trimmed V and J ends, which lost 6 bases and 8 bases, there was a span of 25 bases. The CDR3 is CASRPDRGDTPREAFF. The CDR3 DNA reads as TGCGCCAGCAGGCCCGACCGGGGGGACACCCCCCGAGAAGCTTTCTTT.

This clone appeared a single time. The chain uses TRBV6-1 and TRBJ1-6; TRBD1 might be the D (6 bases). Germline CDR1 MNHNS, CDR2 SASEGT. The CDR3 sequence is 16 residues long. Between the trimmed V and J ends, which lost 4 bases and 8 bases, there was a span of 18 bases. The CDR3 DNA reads TGTGCCAGCAGTGCCCTTTCAGGGGTGCGGGATTCACCCCTCCACTTT. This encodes CASSALSGVRDSPLHF.

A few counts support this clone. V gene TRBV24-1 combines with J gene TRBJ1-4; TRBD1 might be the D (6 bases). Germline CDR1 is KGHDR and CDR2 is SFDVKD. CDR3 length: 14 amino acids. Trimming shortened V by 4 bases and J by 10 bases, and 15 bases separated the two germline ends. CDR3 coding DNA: TGTGCCACCAGTGAATCAGGGGCGCCGGGAAAACTGTTTTTT. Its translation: CATSESGAPGKLFF.

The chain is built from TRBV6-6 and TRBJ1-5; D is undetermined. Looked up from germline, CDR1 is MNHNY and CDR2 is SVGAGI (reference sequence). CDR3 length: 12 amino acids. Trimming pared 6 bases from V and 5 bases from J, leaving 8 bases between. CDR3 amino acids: CASSEGYQPQHF. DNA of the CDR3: TGTGCCAGCAGCGAGGGTTATCAGCCCCAGCATTTT.

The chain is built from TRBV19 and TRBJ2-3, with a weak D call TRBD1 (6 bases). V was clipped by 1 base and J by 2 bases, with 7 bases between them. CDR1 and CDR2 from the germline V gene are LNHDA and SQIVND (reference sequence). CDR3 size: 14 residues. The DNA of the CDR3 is TGTGCCAGTAGTATAGGGACAGCCACAGATACGCAGTATTTT. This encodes CASSIGTATDTQYF.